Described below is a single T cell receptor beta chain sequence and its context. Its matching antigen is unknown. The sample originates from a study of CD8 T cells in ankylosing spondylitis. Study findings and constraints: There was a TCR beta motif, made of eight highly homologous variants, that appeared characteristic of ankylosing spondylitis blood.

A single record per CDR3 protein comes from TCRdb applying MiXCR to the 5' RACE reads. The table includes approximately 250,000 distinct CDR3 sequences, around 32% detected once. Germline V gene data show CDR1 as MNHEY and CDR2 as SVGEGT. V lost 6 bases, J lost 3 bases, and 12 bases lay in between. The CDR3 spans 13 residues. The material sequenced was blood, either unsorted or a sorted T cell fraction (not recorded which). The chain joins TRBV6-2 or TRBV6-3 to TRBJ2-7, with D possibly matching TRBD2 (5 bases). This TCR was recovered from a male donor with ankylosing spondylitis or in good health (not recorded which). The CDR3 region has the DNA TGTGCCAGCAGCCTGAGGGATTTCTACGAGCAGTACTTC. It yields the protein CASSLRDFYEQYF.